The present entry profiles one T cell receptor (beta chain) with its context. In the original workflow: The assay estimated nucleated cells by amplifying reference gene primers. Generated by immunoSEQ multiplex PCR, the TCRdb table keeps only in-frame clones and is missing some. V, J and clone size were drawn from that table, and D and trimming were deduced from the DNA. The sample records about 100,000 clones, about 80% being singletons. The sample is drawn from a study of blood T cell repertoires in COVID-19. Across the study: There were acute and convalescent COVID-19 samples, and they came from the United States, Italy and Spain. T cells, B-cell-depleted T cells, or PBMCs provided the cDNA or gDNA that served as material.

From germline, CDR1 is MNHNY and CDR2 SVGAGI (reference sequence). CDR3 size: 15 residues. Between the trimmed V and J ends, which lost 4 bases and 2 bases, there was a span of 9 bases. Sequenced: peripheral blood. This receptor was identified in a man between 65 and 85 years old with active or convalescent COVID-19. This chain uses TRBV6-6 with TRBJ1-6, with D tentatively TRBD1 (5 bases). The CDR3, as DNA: TGTGCCAGCAGTTCAGGGAACACCTATAATTCACCCCTCCACTTT. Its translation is CASSSGNTYNSPLHF.